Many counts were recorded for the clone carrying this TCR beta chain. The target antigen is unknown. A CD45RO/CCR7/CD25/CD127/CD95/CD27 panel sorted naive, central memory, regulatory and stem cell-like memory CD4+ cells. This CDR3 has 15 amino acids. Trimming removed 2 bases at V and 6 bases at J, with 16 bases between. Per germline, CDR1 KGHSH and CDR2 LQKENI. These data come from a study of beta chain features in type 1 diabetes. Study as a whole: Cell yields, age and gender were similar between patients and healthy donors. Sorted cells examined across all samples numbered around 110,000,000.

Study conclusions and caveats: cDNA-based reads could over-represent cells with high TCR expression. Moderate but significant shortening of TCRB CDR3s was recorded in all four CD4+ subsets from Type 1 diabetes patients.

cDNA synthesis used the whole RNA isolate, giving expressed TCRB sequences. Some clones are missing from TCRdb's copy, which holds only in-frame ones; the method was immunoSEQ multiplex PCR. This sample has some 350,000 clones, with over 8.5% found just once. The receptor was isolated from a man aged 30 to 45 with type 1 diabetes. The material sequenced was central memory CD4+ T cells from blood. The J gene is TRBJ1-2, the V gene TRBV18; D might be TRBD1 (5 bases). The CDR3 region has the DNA TGTGCCAGCTCACCATTACAAGAAGGGGCGGATGGCTACACCTTC. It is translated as CASSPLQEGADGYTF.